The rows below give T cell receptor beta chains drawn from one sample of a study of post-analysis software for immune sequencing data. MiXCR, run by TCRdb on the PCR reads, gives a single entry per CDR3 protein. Of roughly 540,000 distinct CDR3 sequences detected, around a third appear once; the ten largest clones hold approximately 6%. Sequences were obtained from blood. The receptor source for this set is a girl under 18 with multiple sclerosis. Both conserved end residues are part of each CDR3. A D gene is named only where the DNA matches it firmly. Only part of the rows carry a size: once, few, many, or a class if the clone is expanded.

abundance	d_gene	v_gene	j_gene	CDR3nt	CDR3aa
-	TRBD2	TRBV29-1	TRBJ2-3	TGCAGCGTGACGACCGGGACTACAGGCACAGATACGCAGTATTTT	CSVTTGTTGTDTQYF
-	-	TRBV7-2	TRBJ1-2	TGTGCCAGCAGCTCAGGAGGAGGGCGTAACTATGGCTACACCTTC	CASSSGGGRNYGYTF
-	-	TRBV15	TRBJ1-5	TGTGCCACCAGCAGCCAACCCCAGGGGCAGCCCCAGCATTTT	CATSSQPQGQPQHF
-	-	TRBV29-1	TRBJ1-2	TGCAGCGTTGAAGGTGGATCAGCTAACTATGGCTACACCTTC	CSVEGGSANYGYTF
few	TRBD1	TRBV15	TRBJ1-4	TGTGCCACCAGCGTATCCGGGACAGAGGCTGAAAAACTGTTTTTT	CATSVSGTEAEKLFF
once	-	TRBV28	TRBJ2-1	TGTGCCAGGACGGGGCCGTCAAATGAGCAGTTCTTC	CARTGPSNEQFF
many	-	TRBV6-5	TRBJ2-1	TGTGCCAGCAGGTCCCCCCGGGGCCGGGACAATGAGCAGTTCTTC	CASRSPRGRDNEQFF
-	TRBD2	TRBV20-1	TRBJ2-1	TGCAGTGCTAGAGCCCAGCGGGGAACCCCTAAATCCTACAATGAGCAGTTCTTC	CSARAQRGTPKSYNEQFF
-	-	TRBV15	TRBJ2-1	TGTGCCACCAGCACGCCCCGAAGGGGGGGCCTGGGGAATGAGCAGTTCTTC	CATSTPRRGGLGNEQFF
few	TRBD1	TRBV7-2	TRBJ1-1	TGTGCCAGCAGCTTATCCCAACAGGGGGGAACTGAAGCTTTCTTT	CASSLSQQGGTEAFF
-	-	TRBV6-2/TRBV6-3	TRBJ2-3	TGTGCCAGCAGGGGAGACGAGGCAGATACGCAGTATTTT	CASRGDEADTQYF
-	TRBD2	TRBV20-1	TRBJ2-3	TGCAGTGGATCCGGGGGGGCAGGGGATACGCAGTATTTT	CSGSGGAGDTQYF
-	TRBD2	TRBV20-1	TRBJ2-7	TGCAGTGCTGCCCTAGCGGGGAATCTGGTCGAGCAGTACTTC	CSAALAGNLVEQYF
-	-	TRBV29-1	TRBJ2-5	TGCAGCGTTGAAAACCCGACTAGTCCCTACCAAGAGACCCAGTACTTC	CSVENPTSPYQETQYF
-	TRBD1	TRBV5-1	TRBJ2-4	TGCGCCAGCAGCTTGCTAACAGGGGGAAAAAACATTCAGTACTTC	CASSLLTGGKNIQYF